The entry below describes one T cell receptor beta chain. Antigen unknown. This sample was included in a study of T cell responses to AZD1222 COVID-19 vaccine. Study outcomes and limitations: The CD4 TCRs associated with vaccination extended across spike and predominated at 160-218 and 743-854. Two AZD1222 administrations were followed by greater Spike-specific TCR breadth and depth. A mostly white British donor set with more females was recruited, and clonal diversity was possibly underestimated. None of the repertoires were sampled until the peak T cell response had passed.

J was trimmed by 5 bases and V by 2 bases; bases with no gene match: 5. Germline V gene sequence: CDR1 SQVTM, CDR2 ANQGSEA. This CDR3 has 14 amino acids. Profiling relied on immunoSEQ multiplex PCR, and the TCRdb table lists in-frame clones only, not all of them. The top ten clones hold 3.5% to 4% of a sample with roughly 190,000 clones, approximately 94% of them seen once. The material was peripheral blood, obtained 28 days after the second dose of the MenACWY control vaccine. The rearrangement links TRBV29-1 to TRBJ2-1; 8 bases fit TRBD1. The sequence derives from an adult who received the MenACWY meningococcal vaccine as a control. In DNA, the CDR3 is TGCAGCGTTGAACCGACAGGGGCCCACAATGAGCAGTTCTTC. It codes for CSVEPTGAHNEQFF.